Described below is a single TCR beta chain sequence and its context. This entry belongs to a study of blood T cell repertoires in COVID-19. Original processing notes: Amplification from reference gene primers served as the basis for estimated nucleated cell counts. The assay was immunoSEQ multiplex PCR, and TCRdb's table has in-frame clones only and misses some. V, J and clone size reflect that table, while D and trimming were determined from the DNA. The sample carries about 83,000 clones, approximately 86% recorded once. Germline lookup yields CDR1 GTSNPN and CDR2 SVGIG (reference sequence). CDR3 length equals 14 residues. Trimming at V came to 2 bases and at J to 2 bases, leaving 5 bases not matched to a gene.

The chain uses TRBV30 and TRBJ1-2; 7 bases align to TRBD1. The TCR sequence derives from a woman of 80 years or more in a cohort sampled during active or convalescent COVID-19. The material sequenced was peripheral blood. CDR3 DNA: TGTGCCTGGAGTTTCCCGGGACAGAACTATGGCTACACCTTC. Amino acids: CAWSFPGQNYGYTF.